This TCR beta chain was profiled in a study of T cell changes during pregnancy in multiple sclerosis. The method was immunoSEQ multiplex PCR; TCRdb's version includes in-frame clones alone and lacks a portion of them. The data show tens of thousands of clones, roughly 93% seen once. The germline gives CDR1 SGHRS, CDR2 YFSETQ. CDR3 length equals 16 residues. V was pared by 4 bases and J by 1 base, with 14 bases between. Source: peripheral blood, taken in the third trimester of pregnancy. The source of this sequence is a female donor with multiple sclerosis, enrolled in a pregnancy study. The chain employs TRBV5-1 and TRBJ2-2; possible D gene TRBD2, 5 bases. CDR3 loop: CASSNGLALNTGELFF. In DNA, the CDR3 is TGCGCCAGCAGCAACGGACTCGCCTTGAACACCGGGGAGCTGTTTTTT.